What follows is one T cell receptor beta chain and its context. Its antigen is still unknown. In the library, individual cDNA molecules carried attached unique molecular identifiers. TCRdb processed the 5' RACE reads anew with MiXCR; each CDR3 protein has one entry. The sample includes 55,000 to 70,000 distinct CDR3 sequences, roughly 11% seen only once; the top ten take approximately 5.9%. The source of the sample is a study of early T cells in non-severe SARS-CoV-2 infection. Overall study context: The authors sequenced bulk RNA from unsorted whole blood, leaving chains unpaired. Study-wide results and caveats: Reliance on VDJdb matching favored anti-spike CD8 responses; private and CD4 specificities were missed.

Trimming pared 4 bases from V and 10 bases from J, leaving 35 bases between. This CDR3 is 20 amino acids long. The rearrangement uses TRBV12-3 or TRBV12-4 and TRBJ2-1; D might be TRBD1 or TRBD2, each matching 5 bases. This TCR came from an adult who was a healthcare worker with PCR-confirmed SARS-CoV-2 infection or an uninfected control (not recorded which). Sequenced: whole blood. The CDR3 protein is CASSSPLTGAQRAASPEQFF. CDR3 nucleotide sequence: TGTGCCAGCAGTTCCCCTTTGACCGGGGCGCAAAGAGCGGCAAGCCCGGAGCAGTTCTTC.